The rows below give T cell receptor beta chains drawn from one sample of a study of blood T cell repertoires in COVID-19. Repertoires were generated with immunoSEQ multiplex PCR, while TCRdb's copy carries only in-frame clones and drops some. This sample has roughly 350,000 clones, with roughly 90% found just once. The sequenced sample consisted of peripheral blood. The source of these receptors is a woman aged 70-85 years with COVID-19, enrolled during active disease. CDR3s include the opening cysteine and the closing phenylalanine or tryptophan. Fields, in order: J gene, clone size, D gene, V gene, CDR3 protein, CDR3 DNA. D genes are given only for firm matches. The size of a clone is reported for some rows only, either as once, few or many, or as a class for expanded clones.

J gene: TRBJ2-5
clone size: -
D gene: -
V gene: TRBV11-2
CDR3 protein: CASSLDWSDQETQYF
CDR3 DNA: TGTGCCAGCAGCTTAGATTGGTCGGACCAAGAGACCCAGTACTTC

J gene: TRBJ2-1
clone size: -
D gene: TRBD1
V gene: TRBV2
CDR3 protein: CASSGQGAYNEQFF
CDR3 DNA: TGTGCCAGCAGTGGACAGGGGGCTTACAATGAGCAGTTCTTC

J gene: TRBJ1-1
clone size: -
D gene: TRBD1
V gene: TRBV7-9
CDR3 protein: CASSLAGTGREAFF
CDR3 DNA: TGTGCCAGCAGCTTAGCTGGGACAGGACGTGAAGCTTTCTTT

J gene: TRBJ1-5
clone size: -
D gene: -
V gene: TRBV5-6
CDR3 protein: CASSLRQGNQPQHF
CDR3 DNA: TGTGCCAGCAGCTTGAGGCAGGGAAATCAGCCCCAGCATTTT

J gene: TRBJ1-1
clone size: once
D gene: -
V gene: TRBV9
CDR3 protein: CASSAGTLMNTEAFF
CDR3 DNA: TGTGCCAGCAGCGCCGGGACATTGATGAACACTGAAGCTTTCTTT

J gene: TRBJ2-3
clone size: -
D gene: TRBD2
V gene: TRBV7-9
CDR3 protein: CATQRGGTDTQYF
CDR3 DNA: TGTGCCACCCAGCGGGGGGGCACAGATACGCAGTATTTT

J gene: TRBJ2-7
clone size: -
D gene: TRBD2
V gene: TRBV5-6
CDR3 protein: CASSPWSGGVGEQYF
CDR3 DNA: TGTGCCAGCAGCCCCTGGAGCGGGGGGGTAGGGGAGCAGTACTTC

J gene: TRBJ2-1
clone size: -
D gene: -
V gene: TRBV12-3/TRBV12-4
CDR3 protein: CASSPRGDEQFF
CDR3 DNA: TGTGCCAGCAGTCCCAGGGGTGATGAGCAGTTCTTC

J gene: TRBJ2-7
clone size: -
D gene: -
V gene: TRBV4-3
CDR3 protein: CASSQERWQGNYEQYF
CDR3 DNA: TGCGCCAGCAGCCAAGAACGGTGGCAGGGGAATTACGAGCAGTACTTC

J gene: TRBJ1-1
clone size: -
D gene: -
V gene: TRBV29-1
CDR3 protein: CSVEHRGVWTEAFF
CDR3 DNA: TGCAGCGTTGAACACCGGGGGGTGTGGACTGAAGCTTTCTTT

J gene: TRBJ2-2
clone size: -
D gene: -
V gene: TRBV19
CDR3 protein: CASSIPGNTGELFF
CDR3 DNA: TGTGCCAGTAGTATCCCGGGGAACACCGGGGAGCTGTTTTTT

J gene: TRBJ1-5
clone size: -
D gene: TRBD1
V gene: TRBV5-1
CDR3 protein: CASSLQGGGPQHF
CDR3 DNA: TGCGCCAGCAGCTTACAGGGGGGAGGGCCCCAGCATTTT

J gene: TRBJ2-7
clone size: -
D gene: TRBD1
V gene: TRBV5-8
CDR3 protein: CASSLVGGQQYEQYF
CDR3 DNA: TGTGCCAGCAGCTTGGTAGGGGGACAGCAATACGAGCAGTACTTC

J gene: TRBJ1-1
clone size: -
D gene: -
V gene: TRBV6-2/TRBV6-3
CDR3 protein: CASSQGQEAFF
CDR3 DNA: TGTGCCAGCAGCCAGGGGCAGGAGGCTTTCTTT

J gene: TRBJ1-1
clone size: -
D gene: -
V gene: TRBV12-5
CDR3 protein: CASGLVLGGEAFF
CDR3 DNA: TGTGCTAGTGGTTTGGTCCTAGGGGGTGAAGCTTTCTTT

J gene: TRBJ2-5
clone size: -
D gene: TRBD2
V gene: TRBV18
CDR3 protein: CASRRGGQETQYF
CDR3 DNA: TGTGCCAGCCGGCGGGGGGGCCAAGAGACCCAGTACTTC

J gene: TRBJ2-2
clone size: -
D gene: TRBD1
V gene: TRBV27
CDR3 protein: CASRPTGGSTGELFF
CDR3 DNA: TGTGCCAGCAGGCCTACAGGGGGATCCACCGGGGAGCTGTTTTTT

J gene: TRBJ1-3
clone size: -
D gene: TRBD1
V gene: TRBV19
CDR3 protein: CASSRRQGDTIYF
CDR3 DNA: TGTGCCAGTAGTAGAAGACAGGGTGACACCATATATTTT

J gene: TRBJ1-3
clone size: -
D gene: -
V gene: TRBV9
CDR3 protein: CASSVSPGISGNTIYF
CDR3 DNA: TGTGCCAGCAGCGTGAGCCCCGGGATCTCTGGAAACACCATATATTTT

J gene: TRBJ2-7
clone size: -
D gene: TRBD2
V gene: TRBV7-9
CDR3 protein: CASSLRPGGEQYF
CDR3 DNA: TGTGCCAGCAGCTTACGTCCGGGAGGGGAGCAGTACTTC

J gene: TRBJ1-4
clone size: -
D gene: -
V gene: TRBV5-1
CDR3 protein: CASSSLGGAYEKLFF
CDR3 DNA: TGCGCCAGCAGCTCCCTAGGGGGGGCTTATGAAAAACTGTTTTTT

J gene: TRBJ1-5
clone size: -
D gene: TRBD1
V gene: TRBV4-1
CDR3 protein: CASSPLTGESGQPQHF
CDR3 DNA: TGCGCCAGCAGCCCTTTGACAGGGGAATCGGGTCAGCCCCAGCATTTT

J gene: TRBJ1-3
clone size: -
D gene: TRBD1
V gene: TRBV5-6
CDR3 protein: CASSSYGQGLSGNTIYF
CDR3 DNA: TGTGCCAGCAGCTCATACGGACAGGGCCTCTCTGGAAACACCATATATTTT

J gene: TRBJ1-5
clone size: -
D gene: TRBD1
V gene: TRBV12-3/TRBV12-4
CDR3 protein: CASSGTDHQPQHF
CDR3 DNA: TGTGCCAGCAGCGGGACAGACCATCAGCCCCAGCATTTT

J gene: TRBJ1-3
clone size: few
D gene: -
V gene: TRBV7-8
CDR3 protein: CASSLYGEENTIYF
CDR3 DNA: TGTGCCAGCAGCTTATACGGGGAGGAAAACACCATATATTTT

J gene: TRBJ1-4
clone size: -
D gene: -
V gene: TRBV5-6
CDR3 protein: CASSRYRVTNEKLFF
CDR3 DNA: TGTGCCAGCAGCCGTTACAGGGTTACTAATGAAAAACTGTTTTTT

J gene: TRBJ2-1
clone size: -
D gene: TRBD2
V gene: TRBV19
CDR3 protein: CASSIPTGSGGTLSQFF
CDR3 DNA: TGTGCCAGTAGTATACCGACAGGGAGCGGGGGGACTCTGTCGCAGTTCTTC

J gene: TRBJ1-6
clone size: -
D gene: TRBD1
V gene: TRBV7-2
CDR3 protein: CASSRQGGSPLHF
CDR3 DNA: TGTGCCAGCAGCCGACAGGGGGGTTCACCCCTCCACTTT

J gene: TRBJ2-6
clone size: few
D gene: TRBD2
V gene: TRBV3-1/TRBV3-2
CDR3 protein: CASSQGASGGGANVLTF
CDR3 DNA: TGTGCCAGCAGCCAAGGCGCTAGCGGGGGTGGGGCCAACGTCCTGACTTTC

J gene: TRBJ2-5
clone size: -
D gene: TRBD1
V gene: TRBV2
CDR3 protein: CASNYPQGYQETQYF
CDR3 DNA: TGTGCCAGCAACTATCCACAGGGGTACCAAGAGACCCAGTACTTC

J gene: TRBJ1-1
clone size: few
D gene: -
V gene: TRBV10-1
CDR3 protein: CASSETPQRTEAFF
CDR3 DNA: TGCGCCAGCAGTGAAACGCCGCAGAGGACTGAAGCTTTCTTT

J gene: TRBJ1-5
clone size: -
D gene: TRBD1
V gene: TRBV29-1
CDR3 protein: CSVATGVFQPQHF
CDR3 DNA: TGCAGCGTTGCGACAGGGGTCTTCCAGCCCCAGCATTTT